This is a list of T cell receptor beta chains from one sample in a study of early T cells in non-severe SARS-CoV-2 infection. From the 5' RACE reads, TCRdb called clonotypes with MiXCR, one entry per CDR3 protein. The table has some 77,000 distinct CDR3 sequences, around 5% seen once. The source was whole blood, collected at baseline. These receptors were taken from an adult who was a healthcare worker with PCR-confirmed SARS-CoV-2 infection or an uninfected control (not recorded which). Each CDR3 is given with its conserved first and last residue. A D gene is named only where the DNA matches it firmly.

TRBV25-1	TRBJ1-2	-	CASSAHPYVYGYTF
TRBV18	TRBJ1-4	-	CASSPPTGSSNEKLFF
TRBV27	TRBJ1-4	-	CASSFGAGSGKLFF
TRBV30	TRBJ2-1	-	CAWSGDASYNEQFF
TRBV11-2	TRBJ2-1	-	CASSWGEEQFF
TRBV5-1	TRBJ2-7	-	CASSLDAGPSYEQYF
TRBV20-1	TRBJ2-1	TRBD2	CSALLAGGSYNEQFF
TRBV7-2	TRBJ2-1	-	CASTLRSPSSYNEQFF
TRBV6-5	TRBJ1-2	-	CASTIREGGYGYTF
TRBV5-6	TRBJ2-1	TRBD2	CAGATGTSGYNEQFF
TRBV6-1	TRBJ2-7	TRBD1	CASRDRGLGEQYF
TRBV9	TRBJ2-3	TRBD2	CASSVARTSGSTDTQYF
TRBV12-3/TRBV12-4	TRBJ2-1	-	CASSPYGGRRAYNEQFF
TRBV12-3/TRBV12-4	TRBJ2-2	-	CASSLTGGPGELFF
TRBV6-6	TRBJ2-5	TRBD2	CASSYEPSGDPLETQYF
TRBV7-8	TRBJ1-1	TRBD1	CASSLGPGGTEAFF
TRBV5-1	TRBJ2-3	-	CASSLPNAGDDTQYF
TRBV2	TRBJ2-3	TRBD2	CASRGPEGRDATDTQYF
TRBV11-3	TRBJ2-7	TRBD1	CASSRQGSEQYF
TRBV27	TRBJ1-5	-	CASSLWGGHSNQPQHF
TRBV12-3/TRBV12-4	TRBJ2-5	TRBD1	CASRRQGVYQETQYF
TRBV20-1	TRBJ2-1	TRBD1	CSARAPPYPTGTVNYNEQFF
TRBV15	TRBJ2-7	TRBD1	CATSTRQGYLHEQYF
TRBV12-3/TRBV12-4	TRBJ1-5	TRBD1	CASSPRDRDNQPQHF
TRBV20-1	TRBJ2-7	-	CSAQMTGRGMGSYEQYF
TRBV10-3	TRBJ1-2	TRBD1	CAISETWTGEGAIGYGYTF
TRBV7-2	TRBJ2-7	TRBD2	CASKIAGDRPDEQYF
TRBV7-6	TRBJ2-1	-	CASSLAVAESYNEQFF
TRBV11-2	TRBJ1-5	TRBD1	CASRPRDSGYYSNQPQHF
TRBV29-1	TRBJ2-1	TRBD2	CSVVAGGRGEQFF
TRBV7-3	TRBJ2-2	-	CASSFYSTGELFF
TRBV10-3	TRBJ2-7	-	CAISDYSPAYEQYF
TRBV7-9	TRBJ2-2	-	CASSFQANTGELFF
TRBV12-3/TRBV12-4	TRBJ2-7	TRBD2	CASSLEPSGSHEQYF
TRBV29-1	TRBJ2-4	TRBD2	CSGRLAGGPTAPNIQYF
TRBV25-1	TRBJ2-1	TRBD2	CASAGDYYNEQFF
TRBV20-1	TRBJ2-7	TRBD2	CSARDGREAIHEQYF
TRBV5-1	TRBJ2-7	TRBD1	CASSVGQDEYF
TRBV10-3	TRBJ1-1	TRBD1	CAIRDRQGAFF